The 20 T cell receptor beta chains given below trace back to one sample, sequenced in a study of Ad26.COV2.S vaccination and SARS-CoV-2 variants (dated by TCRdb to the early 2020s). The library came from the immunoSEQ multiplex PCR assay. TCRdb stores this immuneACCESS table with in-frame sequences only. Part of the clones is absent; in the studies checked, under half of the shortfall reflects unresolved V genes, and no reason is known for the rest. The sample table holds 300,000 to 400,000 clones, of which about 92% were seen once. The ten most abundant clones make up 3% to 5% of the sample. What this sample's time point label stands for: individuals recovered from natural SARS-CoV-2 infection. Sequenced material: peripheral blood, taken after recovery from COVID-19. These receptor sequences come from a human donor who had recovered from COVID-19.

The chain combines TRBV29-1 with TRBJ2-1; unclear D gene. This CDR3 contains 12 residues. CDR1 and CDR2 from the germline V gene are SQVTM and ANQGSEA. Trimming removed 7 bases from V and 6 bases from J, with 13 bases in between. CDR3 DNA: TGCAGCGCCTTCGGCCTCCTCAATGAGCAGTTCTTC. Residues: CSAFGLLNEQFF.

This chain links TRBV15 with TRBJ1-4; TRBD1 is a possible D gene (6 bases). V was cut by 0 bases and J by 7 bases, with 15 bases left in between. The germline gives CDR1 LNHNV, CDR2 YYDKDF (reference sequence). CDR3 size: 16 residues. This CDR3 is CATSRDQGGGVEKLFF. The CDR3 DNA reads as TGTGCCACCAGCAGAGATCAGGGAGGGGGAGTTGAAAAACTGTTTTTT.

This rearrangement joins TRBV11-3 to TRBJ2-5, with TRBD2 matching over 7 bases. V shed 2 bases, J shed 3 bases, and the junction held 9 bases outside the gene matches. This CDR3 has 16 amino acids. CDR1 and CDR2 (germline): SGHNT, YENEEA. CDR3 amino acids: CASSLPTPGGEETQYF. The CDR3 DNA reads TGTGCCAGCAGCTTACCCACACCGGGGGGTGAAGAGACCCAGTACTTC.

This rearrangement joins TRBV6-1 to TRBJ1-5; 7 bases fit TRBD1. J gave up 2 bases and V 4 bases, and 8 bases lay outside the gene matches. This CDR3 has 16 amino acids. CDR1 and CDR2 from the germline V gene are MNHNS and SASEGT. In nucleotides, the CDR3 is TGTGCCAGCAGTGTCCACGGGACAGCAGGCAATCAGCCCCAGCATTTT. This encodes CASSVHGTAGNQPQHF.

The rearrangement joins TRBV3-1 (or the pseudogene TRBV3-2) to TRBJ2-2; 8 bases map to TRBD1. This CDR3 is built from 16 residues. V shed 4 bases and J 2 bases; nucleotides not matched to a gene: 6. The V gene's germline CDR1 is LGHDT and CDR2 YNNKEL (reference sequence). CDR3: CASSLRDRTNTGELFF. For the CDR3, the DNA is TGTGCCAGCAGCCTTAGGGACAGGACCAACACCGGGGAGCTGTTTTTT.

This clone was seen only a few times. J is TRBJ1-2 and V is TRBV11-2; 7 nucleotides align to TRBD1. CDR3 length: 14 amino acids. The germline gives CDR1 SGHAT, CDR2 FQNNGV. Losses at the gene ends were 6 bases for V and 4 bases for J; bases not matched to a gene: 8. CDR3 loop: CASRTTGVVYGYTF. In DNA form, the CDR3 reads TGTGCCAGCAGAACAACAGGGGTTGTCTATGGCTACACCTTC. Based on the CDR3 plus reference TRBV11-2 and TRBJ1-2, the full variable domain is EAGVAQSPRYKIIEKRQSVAFWCNPISGHATLYWYQQILGQGPKLLIQFQNNGVVDDSQLPKDRFSAERLKGVDSTLKIQPAKLEDSAVYLCASRTTGVVYGYTFGSGTRLTVV.

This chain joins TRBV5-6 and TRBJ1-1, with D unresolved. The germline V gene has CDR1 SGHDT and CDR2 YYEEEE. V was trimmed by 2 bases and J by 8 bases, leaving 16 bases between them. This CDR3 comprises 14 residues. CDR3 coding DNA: TGTGCCAGCAGCTTATCACAGCCTCTTCCGGAAGCTTTCTTT. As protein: CASSLSQPLPEAFF.

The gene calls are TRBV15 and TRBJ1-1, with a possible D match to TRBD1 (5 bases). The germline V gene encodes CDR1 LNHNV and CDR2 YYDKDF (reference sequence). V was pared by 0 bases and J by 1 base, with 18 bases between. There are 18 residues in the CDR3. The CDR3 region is CATSRDPQNLGGNTEAFF. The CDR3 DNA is TGTGCCACCAGCAGAGATCCTCAAAACCTCGGGGGGAACACTGAAGCTTTCTTT.

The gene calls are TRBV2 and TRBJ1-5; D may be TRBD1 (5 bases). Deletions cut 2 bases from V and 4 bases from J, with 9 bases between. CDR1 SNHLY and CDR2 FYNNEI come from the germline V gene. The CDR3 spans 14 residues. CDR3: CASSEYGGNQPQHF. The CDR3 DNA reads TGTGCCAGCAGTGAATACGGGGGGAATCAGCCCCAGCATTTT.

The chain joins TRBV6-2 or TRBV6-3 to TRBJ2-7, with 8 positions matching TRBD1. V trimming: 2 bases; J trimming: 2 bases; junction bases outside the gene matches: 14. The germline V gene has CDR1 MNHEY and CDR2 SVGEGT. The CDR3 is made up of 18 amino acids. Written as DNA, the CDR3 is TGTGCCAGCAGTTACCTCCGTGGACCGGGACAGGAGACCTACGAGCAGTACTTC. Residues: CASSYLRGPGQETYEQYF.

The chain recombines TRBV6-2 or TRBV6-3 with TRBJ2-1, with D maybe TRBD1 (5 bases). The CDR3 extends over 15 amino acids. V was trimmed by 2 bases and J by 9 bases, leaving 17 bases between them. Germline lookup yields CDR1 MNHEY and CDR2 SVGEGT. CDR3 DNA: TGTGCCAGCAGTTACATCAGGGCAGAGGATGGTGAGCAGTTCTTC. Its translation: CASSYIRAEDGEQFF.

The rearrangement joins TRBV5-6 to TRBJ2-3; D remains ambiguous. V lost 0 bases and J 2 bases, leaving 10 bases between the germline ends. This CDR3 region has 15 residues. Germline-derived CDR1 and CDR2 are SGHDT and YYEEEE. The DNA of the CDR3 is TGTGCCAGCAGCTTGGGTGGCGCTTACACAGATACGCAGTATTTT. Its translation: CASSLGGAYTDTQYF.

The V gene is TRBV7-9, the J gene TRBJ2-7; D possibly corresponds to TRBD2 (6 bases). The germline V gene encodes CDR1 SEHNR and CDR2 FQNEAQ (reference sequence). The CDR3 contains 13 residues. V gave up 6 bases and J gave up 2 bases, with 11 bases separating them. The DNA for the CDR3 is TGTGCCAGCAGTCCGGGGGTGGCCTACGAGCAGTACTTC. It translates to CASSPGVAYEQYF.

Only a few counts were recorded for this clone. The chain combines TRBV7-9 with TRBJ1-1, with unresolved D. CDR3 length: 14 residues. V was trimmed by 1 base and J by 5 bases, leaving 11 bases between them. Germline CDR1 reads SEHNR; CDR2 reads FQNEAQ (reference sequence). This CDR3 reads CASSLEVSSTEAFF. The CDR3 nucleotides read TGTGCCAGCAGCTTAGAGGTATCTAGTACTGAAGCTTTCTTT.

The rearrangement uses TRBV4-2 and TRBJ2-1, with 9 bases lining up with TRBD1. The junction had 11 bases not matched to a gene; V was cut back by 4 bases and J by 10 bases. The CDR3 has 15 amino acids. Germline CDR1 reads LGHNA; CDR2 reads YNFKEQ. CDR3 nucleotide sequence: TGTGCCAGCAGCCTCCGGGACAGGGAGGTCGACGAGCAGTTCTTC. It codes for CASSLRDREVDEQFF.

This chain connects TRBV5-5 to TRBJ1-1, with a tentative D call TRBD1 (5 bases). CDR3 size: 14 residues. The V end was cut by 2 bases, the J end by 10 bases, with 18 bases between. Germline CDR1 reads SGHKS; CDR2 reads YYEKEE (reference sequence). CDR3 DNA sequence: TGTGCCAGCAGCTTAGGATTCGGGACCCAAATAGCTTTCTTT. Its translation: CASSLGFGTQIAFF.

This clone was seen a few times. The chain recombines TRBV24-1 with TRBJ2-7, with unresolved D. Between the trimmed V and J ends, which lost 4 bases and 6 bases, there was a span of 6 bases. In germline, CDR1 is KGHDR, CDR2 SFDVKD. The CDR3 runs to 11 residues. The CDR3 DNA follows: TGTGCCACCAGTGAGGGAAGCGAGCAGTACTTC. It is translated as CATSEGSEQYF.

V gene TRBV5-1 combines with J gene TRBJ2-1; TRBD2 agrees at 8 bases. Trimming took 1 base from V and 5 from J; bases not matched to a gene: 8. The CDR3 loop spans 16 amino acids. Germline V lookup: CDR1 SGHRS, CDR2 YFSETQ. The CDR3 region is CASSLFLAGGNNEQFF. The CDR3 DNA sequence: TGCGCCAGCAGCTTGTTTTTGGCGGGGGGTAACAATGAGCAGTTCTTC.

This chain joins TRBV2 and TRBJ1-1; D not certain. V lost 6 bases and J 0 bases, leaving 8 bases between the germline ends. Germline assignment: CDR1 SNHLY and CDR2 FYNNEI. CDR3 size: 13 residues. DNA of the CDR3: TGTGCCAGCAGAGACCAAGTGAACACTGAAGCTTTCTTT. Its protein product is CASRDQVNTEAFF.

The CDR3: CARSKRGPSYEQYF. CDR3 DNA sequence: TGTGCCAGATCCAAGCGGGGGCCTTCCTACGAGCAGTACTTC. This rearrangement joins TRBV7-5 to TRBJ2-7; the table names TRBD2, a call not compared with the DNA. TRBV7-5 is termed a pseudogene. This CDR3 region has 14 residues.